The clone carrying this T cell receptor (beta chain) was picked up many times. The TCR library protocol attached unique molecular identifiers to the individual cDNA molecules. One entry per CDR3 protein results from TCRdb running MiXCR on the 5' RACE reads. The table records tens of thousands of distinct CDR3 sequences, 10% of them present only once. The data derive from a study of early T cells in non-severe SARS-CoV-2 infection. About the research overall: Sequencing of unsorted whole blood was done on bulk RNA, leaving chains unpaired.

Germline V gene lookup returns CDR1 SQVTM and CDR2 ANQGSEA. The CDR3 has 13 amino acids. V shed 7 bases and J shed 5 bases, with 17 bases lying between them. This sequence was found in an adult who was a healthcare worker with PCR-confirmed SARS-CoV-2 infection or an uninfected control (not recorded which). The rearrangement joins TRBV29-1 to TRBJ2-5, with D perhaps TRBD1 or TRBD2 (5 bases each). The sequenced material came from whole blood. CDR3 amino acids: CSALGTGGETQYF. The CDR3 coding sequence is TGCAGCGCCCTGGGGACCGGCGGGGAGACCCAGTACTTC.